This is a list of T cell receptor beta chains from one sample in a study of T-cell memory formation after mild COVID-19. TCRdb analysed the 5' RACE reads with MiXCR anew, one entry per CDR3 protein. The sample yields about 190,000 distinct CDR3 sequences, approximately 20% seen once. Material for sequencing was PBMCs or a T cell subset sorted from them (not recorded which). The origin of the receptors is an adult woman who had mild COVID-19 (a few samples of this study predate the infection). Cell type and time point are not known. Both conserved end residues are part of each CDR3. The D gene is left open where the match is weak. A row's size may be missing; if present it is once, few, many or a size class.

TRBD2	TRBV2	TRBJ2-7	few	TGTGCCAGCAAAGCGGGACTAGCGGCCTACGAGCAGTACTTC	CASKAGLAAYEQYF
TRBD2	TRBV7-2	TRBJ2-1	few	TGTGCCAGCAGTATAGCGGCGGGGGTGGCCTACAATGAGCAGTTCTTC	CASSIAAGVAYNEQFF
.	TRBV5-1	TRBJ2-3	.	TGCGCCAGCAGCTTGGTTACTAGCACAGATACGCAGTATTTT	CASSLVTSTDTQYF
TRBD1	TRBV7-9	TRBJ1-4	.	TGTGCCAGCAGCTCCACAGGGGGCACTGAAAAACTGTTTTTT	CASSSTGGTEKLFF
.	TRBV5-6	TRBJ2-1	few	TGTGCCAGCAGCTTGGAACCCCCCGATGAGCAGTTCTTC	CASSLEPPDEQFF
.	TRBV5-1	TRBJ2-1	.	TGCGCCAGCAGGTCCCAACAGGGATGGGCCTACAATGAGCAGTTCTTC	CASRSQQGWAYNEQFF
TRBD1	TRBV6-1	TRBJ2-7	few	TGTGCCATCACGGACAGGGGGCAGCCCGCGTACGAGCAGTACTTC	CAITDRGQPAYEQYF
.	TRBV24-1	TRBJ1-2	few	TGTGCCACCAGTGATTTTGCAGGGGCTGGCTACACCTTC	CATSDFAGAGYTF
.	TRBV4-2	TRBJ1-2	.	TGTGCCAGCAGCCAAGATAGCGCAGTCTATGGCTACACCTTC	CASSQDSAVYGYTF
TRBD2	TRBV14	TRBJ2-6	.	TGTGCCAGCAGCCACACACTAGCGGGCCTTCTCTCTGGGGCCAACGTCCTGACTTTC	CASSHTLAGLLSGANVLTF
.	TRBV21-1	TRBJ2-3	.	TGTGCCAGCAGCAAAGTGGGGACAGGGGGCACAGATACGCAGTATTTT	CASSKVGTGGTDTQYF
TRBD1	TRBV27	TRBJ2-7	.	TGTGCCAGCAGTTCATACCTTCGGGGACAGCGCTACGAGCAGTACTTC	CASSSYLRGQRYEQYF
.	TRBV6-2/TRBV6-3	TRBJ1-5	few	TGTGCCAGCAGTTACTCCCTCCCCGCGGACAGAGACAATCAGCCCCAGCATTTT	CASSYSLPADRDNQPQHF
.	TRBV5-1	TRBJ2-3	.	TGCGCCAGCAGCTTCACATCTAGCACAGATACGCAGTATTTT	CASSFTSSTDTQYF
.	TRBV7-2	TRBJ1-5	.	TGTGCCAGCAGCTCGGGACCTCAGAGCAATCAGCCCCAGCATTTT	CASSSGPQSNQPQHF
.	TRBV20-1	TRBJ2-7	few	TGCAGTGCTAGAGGGACCTCCTCCTACGAGCAGTACTTC	CSARGTSSYEQYF
.	TRBV5-6	TRBJ2-3	few	TGTGCCAGCAGCGAACGTGGAGGTCCCGAGACAGATACGCAGTATTTT	CASSERGGPETDTQYF
.	TRBV11-2	TRBJ2-3	many	TGTGCCAGCAGCTTAGAAGGTACAGGGAGAGATACGCAGTATTTT	CASSLEGTGRDTQYF
TRBD1	TRBV6-2/TRBV6-3	TRBJ1-5	.	TGTGCCAGCTCCGGGACAGGGTTCATTCAGCCCCAGCATTTT	CASSGTGFIQPQHF
TRBD2	TRBV6-2/TRBV6-3	TRBJ2-1	.	TGTGCCAGCAGCCCCCGGAGGCCTAGCGGGAAGAGCAATGAGCAGTTCTTC	CASSPRRPSGKSNEQFF
TRBD2	TRBV6-5	TRBJ2-2	.	TGTGCCAGCAGAAACCCGGGACTAGCGGGGGGCTCACCGAGGGAGCTGTTTTTT	CASRNPGLAGGSPRELFF
.	TRBV27	TRBJ2-6	.	TGTGCCAGCAGTTGGTTGCCTGGGGCCAACGTCCTGACTTTC	CASSWLPGANVLTF
.	TRBV7-2	TRBJ1-5	few	TGTGCCAGCAGCTCCACACGGGGCAATCAGCCCCAGCATTTT	CASSSTRGNQPQHF
TRBD2	TRBV5-1	TRBJ2-4	many	TGCGCCAGCAGCGGACTAGCGGGAGCCAAAAACATTCAGTACTTC	CASSGLAGAKNIQYF
.	TRBV7-8	TRBJ2-4	few	TGTGCCAGCAGCAATCGGACAGATCTAGCCAAAAACATTCAGTACTTC	CASSNRTDLAKNIQYF
TRBD1	TRBV20-1	TRBJ2-1	.	TGCAGTGCTCCCTCCCTAGGGGGACAGGGTTACAATGAGCAGTTCTTC	CSAPSLGGQGYNEQFF
TRBD2	TRBV18	TRBJ2-5	.	TGTGCCAGCTCACCACCGGGACTAGCGGGATGGGAGACCCAGTACTTC	CASSPPGLAGWETQYF
.	TRBV7-2	TRBJ2-1	few	TGTGCCAGCAGCGAACGTACCCCCATGGGGAATGAGCAGTTCTTC	CASSERTPMGNEQFF
TRBD1	TRBV20-1	TRBJ1-2	.	TGCAGTGCCGAGAGAGGGGGCAAGGCTAACTATGGCTACACCTTC	CSAERGGKANYGYTF
.	TRBV14	TRBJ2-1	few	TGTGCCAGCAGCCAAGATTCCTGGGGCAGAGCTCGTAGGGATGAGCAGTTCTTC	CASSQDSWGRARRDEQFF
.	TRBV29-1	TRBJ2-5	.	TGCAGCGTTGAAGTGGCTAGTCAAGAGACCCAGTACTTC	CSVEVASQETQYF
.	TRBV7-2	TRBJ1-3	few	TGTGCCAGCAGCCGGGAGAGGACTTCTTCCACCGGAAACACCATATATTTT	CASSRERTSSTGNTIYF
.	TRBV5-1	TRBJ2-3	.	TGCGCCAGCAGCTTTAGGACGGGCACAGATACGCAGTATTTT	CASSFRTGTDTQYF
TRBD2	TRBV6-2/TRBV6-3	TRBJ2-3	few	TGTGCCAGCACCCAACTTAGCGGGAGAACAGATACGCAGTATTTT	CASTQLSGRTDTQYF
TRBD1	TRBV9	TRBJ2-7	few	TGTGCCAGCAGCGAGGGGGCCCTGAGCTCCTACGAGCAGTACTTC	CASSEGALSSYEQYF
.	TRBV12-3/TRBV12-4	TRBJ1-5	few	TGTGCCAGCAGCCCTCTGGGTAGCAATCAGCCCCAGCATTTT	CASSPLGSNQPQHF
.	TRBV7-2	TRBJ2-1	.	TGTGCCAGCAGCTTACGGTGGGGCAATGAGCAGTTCTTC	CASSLRWGNEQFF
.	TRBV4-2	TRBJ2-1	many	TGTGCCAGCAGGAGGGCTGACAATGAGCAGTTCTTC	CASRRADNEQFF
.	TRBV30	TRBJ2-7	.	TGTGCCTGGAGTTCTCAGGTCTACGAGCAGTACTTC	CAWSSQVYEQYF
.	TRBV7-2	TRBJ1-1	.	TGTGCCAGCAGCCCTCACGAGAGGGGAGTTGCTTTCTTT	CASSPHERGVAFF
.	TRBV20-1	TRBJ2-3	few	TGCAGTGCTCCCGCGGGACTCTTGGGTAGCACAGATACGCAGTATTTT	CSAPAGLLGSTDTQYF
TRBD1	TRBV5-1	TRBJ1-2	.	TGCGCCAGCCGCCCATATACGGGACAGGGGGGTGGCTACACCTTC	CASRPYTGQGGGYTF
TRBD2	TRBV4-2	TRBJ2-2	.	TGTGCCAGTAAACTAGCGAAGAACACCGGGGAGCTGTTTTTT	CASKLAKNTGELFF
TRBD2	TRBV27	TRBJ2-5	few	TGTGCCAGCAGGCGGACTAGCGGGGGGACCCAGTACTTC	CASRRTSGGTQYF
TRBD2	TRBV30	TRBJ2-6	few	TGTGCCTGGAGCTACTCCCGGGGGGGCTCATATGGGGCCAACGTCCTGACTTTC	CAWSYSRGGSYGANVLTF
TRBD2	TRBV12-3/TRBV12-4	TRBJ2-3	many	TGTGCCAGCAGTCCTCGGACTAGCGGGAGTACAGATACGCAGTATTTT	CASSPRTSGSTDTQYF
.	TRBV10-3	TRBJ2-3	.	TGTGCCATCAGCCACAGCACAGATACGCAGTATTTT	CAISHSTDTQYF
.	TRBV7-2	TRBJ1-5	.	TGTGCCAGCAGCTTAATTCAGATAGGGGGCAATCAGCCCCAGCATTTT	CASSLIQIGGNQPQHF
.	TRBV27	TRBJ2-1	.	TGTGCCAGCAGTTTAAGTCGGGACACCTACAATGAGCAGTTCTTC	CASSLSRDTYNEQFF
.	TRBV5-1	TRBJ1-2	few	TGCGCCAGCAGAACCCTGGTTGATGGCTACACCTTC	CASRTLVDGYTF
.	TRBV20-1	TRBJ2-7	.	TGCAGTGCCCCAGAGGAGCGGACGAGCTCCTACGAGCAGTACTTC	CSAPEERTSSYEQYF
TRBD2	TRBV7-2	TRBJ2-1	.	TGTGCCAGCAGCTTGGCGGGGGGAGCGGGCTCCTACAATGAGCAGTTCTTC	CASSLAGGAGSYNEQFF
TRBD2	TRBV4-2	TRBJ2-2	.	TGTGCCAGCAGCGCGCAGGGACTAGCTATGACCGGGGAGCTGTTTTTT	CASSAQGLAMTGELFF